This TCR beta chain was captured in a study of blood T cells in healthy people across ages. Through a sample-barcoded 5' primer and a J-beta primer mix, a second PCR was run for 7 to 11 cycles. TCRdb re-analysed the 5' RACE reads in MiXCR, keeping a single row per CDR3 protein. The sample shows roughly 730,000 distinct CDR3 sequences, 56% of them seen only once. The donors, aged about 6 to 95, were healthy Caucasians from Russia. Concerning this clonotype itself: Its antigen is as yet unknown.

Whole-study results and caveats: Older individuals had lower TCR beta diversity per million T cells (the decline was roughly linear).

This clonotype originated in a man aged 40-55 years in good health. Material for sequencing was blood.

CDR3 in DNA: TGTGCCAGCAGCCCCGGCCGAAAAGCCCGCACAGATACGCAGTATTTT. Amino acids: CASSPGRKARTDTQYF. The chain couples TRBV12-3 or TRBV12-4 to TRBJ2-3; D is unclear. This CDR3 spans 16 amino acids. V lost 6 bases and J lost 1, with 17 bases in between.